What follows is one T cell receptor beta chain and its context. Its antigen is not yet known. Per-base qualities were not stored, and no clone one base away is much larger. The entry originates in a study of T-cell memory formation after mild COVID-19 (dated by TCRdb to about 2021). Background on the whole study: TCR sequence clusters from the two donors were found to be largely donor specific. Longitudinal TCRalpha and TCRbeta repertoire sequencing tracked T-cell clones expanding and contracting after mild COVID-19 in a couple of donors. Two young, previously healthy adult volunteers made up the cohort, one male and one female.

Findings and caveats that apply to the study as a whole: SARS-CoV-2 specificity was not confirmed for the second-wave clones peaking on day 37. Some responding clones were detected in pre-infection memory, which suggested that pre-existing cross-reactive memory T cells had joined the SARS-CoV-2 response. The study included only two mild cases, and larger cohorts that include severe cases with pre-infection samples were judged to be necessary. Contracting CD4+ clones turned up mainly in the CM and EM memory subsets, whereas EMRA was where CD8+ clones were enriched. From day 15 to 85, contracting clones showed balanced CD4/CD8 phenotypes, whereas a second wave of clones that expanded from day 15 to 37 leaned towards CD4+.

PBMCs were isolated by Ficoll-Paque density gradient centrifugation. CDR1 is given as MGHRA and CDR2 as YSYEKL, both from the germline V gene. The CDR3 covers 13 residues, taking in both the cysteine and the phenylalanine. Only the CDR3 DNA is retained, 39 bases long and in frame from the first base. V is clipped by 1 base and J by 7 bases, and the sequence between their germline boundaries is 9 bases long. The reads were generated on an Illumina NovaSeq 6000. TCRalpha and TCRbeta cDNA libraries were constructed by 5'RACE with constant-segment primers, with sample barcodes and unique molecular identifiers being introduced. RNA was extracted from every sample with Trizol reagent. The libraries were amplified in two PCR steps, and the second step added a second sample barcode and Illumina TruSeq adapters. Sequencing of the libraries was done on an Illumina NovaSeq, producing 2 x 150 bp paired-end reads. For the original study's pipeline: Reads were demultiplexed and collapsed into UMI-guided consensus sequences with migec v1.2.7. With mixcr v2.1.11, UMI consensuses were aligned to TRA and TRB V and J templates and assembled into clonotypes. A clonotype was counted as expanded or contracted only when both edgeR and NoisET called the clonotype significant, with the noise models trained on biological replicates. For edgeR calls, the cutoffs were a false discovery rate-adjusted p below 0.01 and a log2 fold-change threshold of 1. PCA with hierarchical clustering of max-normalized trajectories of the 1000 most abundant clonotypes was used as exploratory dynamics analysis. Each responding clone was given a CD4 or CD8 phenotype based on the CD4+ and CD8+ repertoires, which had been sequenced separately. Through fastp at Q25 and MiXCR, TCRdb rebuilt clones from the public reads, retaining in-frame beta chains. Every CDR3 protein is listed once, alongside the most common genes and DNA of its rows. It is TCRdb's table, rather than the study itself, that gives the V and J calls and clone size. This sample gives roughly 550,000 distinct CDR3 sequences in total; just over 20% of them show up just once. Of the sample, approximately 12% falls within the top ten clones.

The rearrangement combines TRBV4-1 with TRBJ2-3; the D gene is perhaps TRBD2, on 6 matching bases. Input material: PBMCs or a T cell subset sorted from them (not recorded which). This clonotype was sampled from an adult woman who had mild COVID-19 (a few samples of this study predate the infection). The sample titles of this study are shuffled in the database, so cell type and time point are left out; the donor was told from shared clones. The CDR3 loop reads CASSQVGGHTQYF. The DNA reads as follows: TGCGCCAGCAGCCAAGTGGGGGGTCATACGCAGTATTTT.